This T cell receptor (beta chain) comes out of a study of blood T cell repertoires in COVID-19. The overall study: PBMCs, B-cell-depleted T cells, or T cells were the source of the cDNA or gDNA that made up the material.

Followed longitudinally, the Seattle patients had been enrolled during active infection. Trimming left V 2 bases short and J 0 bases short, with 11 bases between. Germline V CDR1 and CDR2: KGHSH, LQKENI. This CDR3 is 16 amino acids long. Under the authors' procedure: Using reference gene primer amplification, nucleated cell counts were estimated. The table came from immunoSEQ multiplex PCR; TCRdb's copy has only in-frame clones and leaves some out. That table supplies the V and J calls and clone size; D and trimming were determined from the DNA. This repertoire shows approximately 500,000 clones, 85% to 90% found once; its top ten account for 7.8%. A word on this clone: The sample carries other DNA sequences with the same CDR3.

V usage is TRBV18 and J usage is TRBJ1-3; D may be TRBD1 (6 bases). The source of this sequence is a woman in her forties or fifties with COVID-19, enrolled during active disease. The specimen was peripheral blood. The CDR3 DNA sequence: TGTGCCAGCTCACCAAGGACAGACTCCTCTGGAAACACCATATATTTT. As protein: CASSPRTDSSGNTIYF.